Detailed here is one T cell receptor (beta chain). Its target is unknown. The sample is drawn from a study of metastatic and nonmetastatic thyroid tumors. Study summary: Repertoire comparisons spanned blood and tumor or nodule tissue from malignant and benign thyroid patients. Study results and limitations: As reported, TCR beta diversity in blood and tumor was significantly higher in malignant thyroid tumors than in benign nodules.

No treatment of any kind had been given to any patient before thyroid surgery. The CDR3 consists of 16 residues. Germline loops: CDR1 MDHEN, CDR2 SYDVKM. V was trimmed by 6 bases and J by 3 bases, leaving 21 bases between them. In the original analysis: To classify distant metastasis in papillary thyroid cancer, a model was built from CDR3 differences across clinicopathological groups. TCRdb reprocessed the PCR reads using MiXCR. It is TCRdb's table, rather than the study itself, that gives the V and J calls and clone size. The sample shows more than 70,000 clones, approximately 9% of them seen only once.

The chain recombines TRBV28 with TRBJ2-7; perhaps D is TRBD1 or TRBD2 (6 bases each). Sequenced material: blood. The TCR comes from a female donor with papillary thyroid cancer or a benign thyroid nodule (not recorded which). Some clones in this sample may be carry-over from other donors' samples. As DNA, the CDR3 is TGTGCCAGCAGCACAGGGTCCGGGGGCCCATACTACGAGCAGTACTTC. This codes for CASSTGSGGPYYEQYF.